The clone carrying this T cell receptor beta chain was detected a few times. Its antigen is undetermined. Via MiXCR, TCRdb re-called the 5' RACE reads, giving one row per CDR3 protein. Here the sample spans hundreds of thousands of distinct CDR3 sequences, about 20% being singletons. The record originates from a study of T-cell memory formation after mild COVID-19. Germline V gene data show CDR1 as SGHAT and CDR2 as FQNNGV. The V gene lost 1 base and the J gene lost 7 bases, with 14 bases spanning the gap. CDR3 length: 14 residues. General study findings and limits: Contracting CD4+ clones sat mainly in CM and EM; CD8+ in EMRA.

Sequencing was performed on PBMCs or a T cell subset sorted from them (not recorded which). The receptor's source is an adult woman who had mild COVID-19 (a few samples of this study predate the infection). Cell type and time point are not known. This chain uses TRBV11-2 with TRBJ2-7; D call uncertain. This CDR3 is CASSLVALSGEQYF. The CDR3 DNA is TGTGCCAGCAGCTTAGTAGCCCTGAGTGGAGAGCAGTACTTC.